A single sample is the source of the 14 T cell receptor beta chains below, sequenced in a study of post-analysis software for immune sequencing data. Unique molecular identifiers were built into the TCR beta cDNA libraries. MiXCR, run by TCRdb on the PCR reads, gives a single entry per CDR3 protein. Here the sample spans 450,000 or so distinct CDR3 sequences, around 40% being singletons. Their specific antigens are unknown. Broader study findings: Elevated frequency relative to controls characterized several TRBV segments in patients, TRBV5-6, TRBV5-1 and TRBV20-1 among them.

Sequencing was carried out using blood. The receptor set was obtained from a girl between 10 and 17 years old with multiple sclerosis.

This clonotype was recorded at least ten times. The V and J genes are TRBV10-3 and TRBJ2-1; 7 nucleotides align to TRBD2. CDR1 and CDR2 (germline): ENHRY, SYGVKD. The CDR3 is 12 residues long. The V segment lost 10 bases and the J segment 7 bases; nucleotides outside the gene matches: 7. The CDR3 sequence: CATKKRENEQFF. The CDR3, as DNA: TGTGCCACAAAGAAGCGGGAAAATGAGCAGTTCTTC.

This clonotype was detected ten times or more. J is TRBJ2-7 and V is TRBV5-6, with D possibly called TRBD1 or TRBD2 (5 bases each). Trimming cost V 5 bases and J 3 bases, with 9 bases left between them. The CDR3 contains 12 residues. Germline values: CDR1 SGHDT, CDR2 YYEEEE. CDR3 sequence: CASSRDRYEQYF. In DNA, the CDR3 is TGTGCCAGCAGTAGGGACCGCTACGAGCAGTACTTC.

This clonotype was picked up a small number of times. The chain carries TRBV6-5 and TRBJ2-5; no firm D call. Germline CDR1 reads MNHEY; CDR2 reads SVGAGI. V was trimmed by 0 bases and J by 4 bases, leaving 9 bases between them. There are 14 residues in the CDR3. The DNA of the CDR3 is TGTGCCAGCAGTTACTCGATCCCCCCAGAGACCCAGTACTTC. This gives the protein CASSYSIPPETQYF.

This clonotype showed up just a few times. The chain uses TRBV5-1 and TRBJ1-4; 8 positions agree with TRBD1. CDR3 size: 15 residues. The V segment lost 6 bases and the J segment 8 bases; nucleotides outside the gene matches: 12. Per the germline V gene, CDR1 is SGHRS and CDR2 is YFSETQ. Written as DNA, the CDR3 is TGCGCCAGCACTATTGGGGGGACAGGAGGCGAAAAACTGTTTTTT. This translates into CASTIGGTGGEKLFF.

The V gene is TRBV5-1, the J gene TRBJ2-1; TRBD2 might be the D (6 bases). CDR3 size: 15 residues. The V end lost 1 base, the J end lost 8 bases, and 16 bases lay between the germline ends. The V gene's germline CDR1 is SGHRS and CDR2 YFSETQ. Here the CDR3 reads CASSLNGRTRDEQFF. CDR3 nucleotides: TGCGCCAGCAGCTTGAACGGGAGAACTCGGGATGAGCAGTTCTTC.

This rearrangement joins TRBV28 to TRBJ2-1, with 14 bases matching TRBD2. In germline, CDR1 is MDHEN, CDR2 SYDVKM. J gave up 7 bases and V 2 bases, and 4 bases lay outside the gene matches. The CDR3 consists of 16 residues. CDR3 bases: TGTGCCAGCAGTTTAAGTAGGACTAGCGGGAGGAATGAGCAGTTCTTC. This encodes CASSLSRTSGRNEQFF.

This clonotype was counted a few times. The rearrangement uses TRBV3-1 and TRBJ1-1; no reliable D call. The CDR3 covers 14 residues. V was trimmed by 1 base and J by 2 bases, leaving 8 bases between them. CDR1 and CDR2 (germline): LGHDT, YNNKEL (reference sequence). The CDR3 loop is CASSQGQVNTEAFF. CDR3 bases: TGTGCCAGCAGCCAAGGCCAGGTTAACACTGAAGCTTTCTTT.

This clonotype has a single count. The chain joins TRBV2 to TRBJ2-1; 10 bases align to TRBD2. This CDR3 has 15 residues. The J segment lost 6 bases and the V segment lost 3 bases, leaving 5 bases of the junction unmatched. Germline V gene data show CDR1 as SNHLY and CDR2 as FYNNEI. This CDR3 reads CASSDQAGGPNEQFF. CDR3 coding DNA: TGTGCCAGCAGTGACCAAGCGGGAGGGCCCAATGAGCAGTTCTTC.

The chain links TRBV20-1 to TRBJ2-5; 9 nucleotides match TRBD2. V dropped 0 bases and J dropped 11; count of bases not matched to a gene: 7. Germline CDR1 DFQATT, CDR2 SNEGSKA (reference sequence). The CDR3 runs to 13 residues. DNA for the CDR3: TGCAGTGCTAGAGATCGGACTAGCGATGAGCAGTACTTC. Protein: CSARDRTSDEQYF.

This chain joins TRBV4-1 and TRBJ1-2, with 8 bases matching TRBD1. The CDR3 has 15 residues. The germline CDR1 and CDR2 sequences are MGHRA and YSYEKL. The junction had 11 bases not matched to a gene; V was cut back by 4 bases and J by 7 bases. The chain's CDR3 is CASSPTRQGRSGYTF. CDR3 coding DNA: TGCGCCAGCAGCCCGACAAGACAGGGGAGGAGTGGCTACACCTTC.

The chain has TRBV4-2 and TRBJ2-1, with TRBD2 matching over 7 bases. Looked up from germline, CDR1 is LGHNA and CDR2 is YNFKEQ. Unmatched junction bases numbered 13, after V lost 0 bases and J lost 5 bases. The CDR3 is 18 residues long. CDR3 DNA sequence: TGTGCCAGCAGCCAAGATTATGCGGGAGCAAGGTATCACAATGAGCAGTTCTTC. Its translation: CASSQDYAGARYHNEQFF.

V usage is TRBV5-5 and J usage is TRBJ2-7; D is possibly TRBD1 (5 bases). CDR1 is SGHKS, CDR2 YYEKEE, per germline (reference sequence). The CDR3 is made up of 15 amino acids. V lost 0 bases to trimming and J lost 3 bases, with 13 bases between them. CDR3 loop: CASSLAPDRDYEQYF. CDR3 nucleotide sequence: TGTGCCAGCAGCTTGGCTCCTGACAGAGACTACGAGCAGTACTTC.

The chain links TRBV10-3 to TRBJ1-2; unclear D gene. The CDR3 is made up of 13 amino acids. Trimming shortened V by 0 bases and J by 6 bases, and 8 bases separated the two germline ends. CDR1 and CDR2 from the germline V gene are ENHRY and SYGVKD. CDR3 nucleotides: TGTGCCATCAGTGAGTCAAACCGGAATGGCTACACCTTC. It is translated as CAISESNRNGYTF.

Only a few counts were recorded for this clonotype. V usage is TRBV20-1 and J usage is TRBJ2-3, with a possible D match to TRBD2 (6 bases). Germline V gene lookup returns CDR1 DFQATT and CDR2 SNEGSKA (reference sequence). The germline V and J ends were trimmed by 5 bases and 6 bases, with 15 bases remaining between them. The length of the CDR3 is 13 residues. The CDR3 here is CSAPPLASDTQYF. The CDR3 nucleotides are TGCAGTGCTCCCCCGCTAGCGAGCGATACGCAGTATTTT.